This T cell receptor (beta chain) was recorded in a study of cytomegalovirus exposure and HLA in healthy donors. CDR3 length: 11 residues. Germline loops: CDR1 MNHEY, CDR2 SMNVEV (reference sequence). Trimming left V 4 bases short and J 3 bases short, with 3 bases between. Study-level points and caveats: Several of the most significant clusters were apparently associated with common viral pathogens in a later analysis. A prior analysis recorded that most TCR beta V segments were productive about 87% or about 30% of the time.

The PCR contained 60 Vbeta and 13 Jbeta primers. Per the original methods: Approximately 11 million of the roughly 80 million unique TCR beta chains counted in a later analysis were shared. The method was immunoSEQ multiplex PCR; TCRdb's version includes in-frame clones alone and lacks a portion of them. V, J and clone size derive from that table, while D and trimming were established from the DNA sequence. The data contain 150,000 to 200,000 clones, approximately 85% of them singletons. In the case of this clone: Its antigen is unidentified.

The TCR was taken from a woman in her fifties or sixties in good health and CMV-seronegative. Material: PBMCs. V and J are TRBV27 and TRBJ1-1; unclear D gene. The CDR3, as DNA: TGTGCCAGCAGTTCGGACACTGAAGCTTTCTTT. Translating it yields CASSSDTEAFF.